This T cell receptor beta chain was sequenced in a study of T-cell reconstitution after alpha-beta-depleted transplantation in children. Unique molecular identifiers were incorporated when the TCRbeta library was constructed. One entry per CDR3 protein results from TCRdb running MiXCR on the PCR reads. The table includes 400,000 to 500,000 distinct CDR3 sequences, approximately 11% detected once. This clonotype has only a few counts. The trim removed 3 bases at V and 5 bases at J, leaving 7 bases unmatched. The CDR3 is 16 residues long. Germline assignment: CDR1 LGHDT and CDR2 YNNKEL (reference sequence).

The receptor was isolated from a human donor who donated a stem cell graft to a child with acute myeloid leukemia. The sample consisted of PBMCs from the stem cell graft donor, taken from the stem cell graft. This chain uses TRBV3-1 with TRBJ2-3; TRBD2 agrees at 11 bases. The CDR3: CASSHLLAGVKDTQYF. The CDR3 nucleotides read TGTGCCAGCAGCCATTTACTAGCGGGAGTGAAAGATACGCAGTATTTT.